These 5 T cell receptor beta chains were all obtained from the same sample, sequenced in a study of T cell changes during pregnancy in multiple sclerosis. Profiling relied on immunoSEQ multiplex PCR, and the TCRdb table lists in-frame clones only, not all of them. Of more than 30,000 clones in the sample, about 89% were seen once. The source material was CD4+ T cells from peripheral blood mononuclear cells, sampled in the third trimester of pregnancy. These receptors all come from a female donor in good health, enrolled as a control in a pregnancy study.

DNA of the CDR3: TGTGCCAGTATCCGGAGGGAAACCGGGGAGCTGTTTTTT. As protein: CASIRRETGELFF. The chain recombines TRBV19 with TRBJ2-2; the D gene is possibly TRBD2 (6 bases). Deletions cut 7 bases from V and 5 bases from J, with 11 bases between. From germline, CDR1 is LNHDA and CDR2 SQIVND (reference sequence). The CDR3 is 13 residues long.

The chain employs TRBV5-1 and TRBJ2-5; 8 nucleotides line up with TRBD2. V lost 4 bases, J lost 7 bases, and 27 bases stayed unmatched. Germline CDR1 reads SGHRS; CDR2 reads YFSETQ. The CDR3 runs 20 residues. The CDR3 loop reads CASSQSIGMLRAGVFRTQYF. CDR3 nucleotide sequence: TGCGCCAGCAGCCAATCCATTGGGATGTTGCGAGCGGGAGTATTTAGGACCCAGTACTTC.

In its sample, this clone was seen once. This chain connects TRBV29-1 to TRBJ2-2; 7 bases are a match to TRBD2. V lost 7 bases to trimming and J lost 3 bases; unmatched junction nucleotides: 5. This CDR3 has 13 amino acids. Germline V lookup: CDR1 SQVTM, CDR2 ANQGSEA. CDR3 sequence reads: CSAAAGYTGELFF. The DNA of the CDR3 is TGCAGCGCCGCAGCGGGGTACACCGGGGAGCTGTTTTTT.

The chain employs TRBV25-1 and TRBJ1-1, with 9 bases identical to TRBD1. V lost 3 bases and J lost 11; bases outside the gene matches: 10. Per germline, CDR1 MGHDK and CDR2 SYGVNS. This CDR3 contains 14 residues. CDR3 nucleotide sequence: TGTGCCAGCAGTGAGCTCCTGGGGACAGGGAAGGCTTTCTTT. Its protein product is CASSELLGTGKAFF.

The V gene is TRBV7-2, the J gene TRBJ2-7; TRBD2 matches at 7 bases. The V segment lost 5 bases and the J segment 3 bases; nucleotides outside the gene matches: 4. Germline-derived CDR1 and CDR2 are SGHTA and FQGNSA. This CDR3 region has 13 residues. The CDR3 region is CASSHGLDYEQYF. The CDR3 bases are TGTGCCAGCAGCCACGGACTAGACTACGAGCAGTACTTC. The full variable domain, completed using reference TRBV7-2 and TRBJ2-7, is GAGVSQSPSNKVTEKGKDVELRCDPISGHTALYWYRQSLGQGLEFLIYFQGNSAPDKSGLPSDRFSAERTGGSVSTLTIQRTQQEDSAVYLCASSHGLDYEQYFGPGTRLTVT.